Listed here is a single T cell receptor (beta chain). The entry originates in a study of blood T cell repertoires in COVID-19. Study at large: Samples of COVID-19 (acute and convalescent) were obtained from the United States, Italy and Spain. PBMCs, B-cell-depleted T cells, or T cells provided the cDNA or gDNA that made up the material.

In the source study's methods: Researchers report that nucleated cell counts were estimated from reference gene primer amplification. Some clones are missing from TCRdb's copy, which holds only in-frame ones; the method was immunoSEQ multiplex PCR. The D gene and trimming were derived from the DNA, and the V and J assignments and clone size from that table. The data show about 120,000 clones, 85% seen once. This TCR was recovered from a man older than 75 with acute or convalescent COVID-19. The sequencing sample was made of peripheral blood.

This CDR3 reads CASSLTTSGSGTDTQYF. CDR3 coding DNA: TGTGCCAGCAGCTTAACAACTAGCGGGAGTGGCACAGATACGCAGTATTTT. This chain links TRBV7-2 with TRBJ2-3, with 11 bases lining up with TRBD2. The germline gives CDR1 SGHTA, CDR2 FQGNSA. V lost 2 bases to trimming and J lost 1 base; unmatched junction nucleotides: 5. The CDR3 runs 17 residues.